One sample yielded the 5 T cell receptor beta chains listed below, sequenced in a study of cytomegalovirus exposure and HLA in healthy donors. Vbeta (60) and Jbeta (13) primers were used in the PCR. Assay: immunoSEQ multiplex PCR; the TCRdb copy retains only in-frame clones and omits some. The data contain around 95,000 clones, nearly 80% of them singletons. The source material was PBMCs. The receptors were gathered from a woman in her forties in good health and CMV-seropositive.

The gene calls are TRBV11-1 and TRBJ2-3, with 13 bases fitting TRBD2. This CDR3 region has 16 residues. The V and J ends lost 5 bases and 4 bases, in that order; junction bases with no gene match: 6. CDR1 and CDR2 (germline): SGHAT, FQDESV (reference sequence). As DNA, the CDR3 is TGTGCCAGCAGCGACGGACTAGCGGGAGATGCAGATACGCAGTATTTT. Translated: CASSDGLAGDADTQYF. The whole variable domain, filled in from reference TRBV11-1 and TRBJ2-3, reads EAEVAQSPRYKITEKSQAVAFWCDPISGHATLYWYRQILGQGPELLVQFQDESVVDDSQLPKDRFSAERLKGVDSTLKIQPAELGDSAMYLCASSDGLAGDADTQYFGPGTRLTVL.

This chain links TRBV27 with TRBJ1-1; maybe TRBD1 (6 bases). CDR3 length: 14 amino acids. Germline V gives CDR1 MNHEY, CDR2 SMNVEV (reference sequence). V lost 5 bases to trimming and J lost 1 base, with 11 bases between them. The CDR3 is CASSPTGRNTEAFF. The DNA of the CDR3 is TGTGCCAGCAGTCCGACAGGAAGGAACACTGAAGCTTTCTTT.

This chain joins TRBV5-1 and TRBJ1-3; D unresolved. CDR3 size: 12 residues. V was pared by 4 bases and J by 8 bases, with 10 bases between. Per the germline V gene, CDR1 is SGHRS and CDR2 is YFSETQ. CDR3 amino acids: CASSKGGDTIYF. In DNA, the CDR3 is TGCGCCAGCAGCAAGGGCGGGGACACCATATATTTT.

The chain recombines TRBV28 with TRBJ2-1; no definite D call. Germline V gene sequence: CDR1 MDHEN, CDR2 SYDVKM. The length of the CDR3 is 14 residues. V was trimmed by 3 bases and J by 5 bases, leaving 11 bases between them. The CDR3 region has the DNA TGTGCCAGCAGTTTGATACAGAGAAACAATGAGCAGTTCTTC. Residues: CASSLIQRNNEQFF.

The chain couples TRBV19 to TRBJ2-2; 14 bases line up with TRBD2. CDR1 is LNHDA and CDR2 is SQIVND in the germline V gene (reference sequence). The trim removed 7 bases at V and 1 base at J, leaving 8 bases unmatched. The CDR3 totals 18 residues. The DNA for the CDR3 is TGTGCCAGTAATGGGGGGACTAGCGGGAGTAGGAACACCGGGGAGCTGTTTTTT. This sequence encodes CASNGGTSGSRNTGELFF. The variable domain in full, completed from reference TRBV19 and TRBJ2-2, reads DGGITQSPKYLFRKEGQNVTLSCEQNLNHDAMYWYRQDPGQGLRLIYYSQIVNDFQKGDIAEGYSVSREKKESFPLTVTSAQKNPTAFYLCASNGGTSGSRNTGELFFGEGSRLTVL.